Detailed here is one TCR beta chain. Its antigen remains unknown. The sample belongs to a study of siplizumab effects on memory and regulatory T cells. Findings and limits, study-wide: With siplizumab, mappable alloreactive CD4+ clones averaged roughly 65% Treg-derived, versus more than 25% in controls.

TCRdb's table, derived via immunoSEQ multiplex PCR, lists solely in-frame clones and lacks some. The table records roughly 60,000 clones, roughly 97% of them present only once. The receptor was isolated from a human donor in good health. Source material: naive CD8+ T cells sorted from blood.

The CDR3 spells CASSQLAGDQETQYF. In DNA form, the CDR3 reads TGTGCCAGCAGCCAACTAGCGGGGGATCAAGAGACCCAGTACTTC. This rearrangement joins TRBV14 to TRBJ2-5; 10 nucleotides agree with TRBD2. The CDR3 has 15 residues. Germline lookup yields CDR1 SGHDN and CDR2 FVKESK. Trimming took 2 bases from V and 2 from J; bases not matched to a gene: 2.